Listed below are T cell receptor beta chains from one sample, sequenced in a study of blood T cell repertoires in COVID-19. Sequencing was performed with immunoSEQ multiplex PCR; in TCRdb, only in-frame clones are kept and a portion is missing. This table has some 150,000 clones, more than 70% appearing once. Sequenced sample: peripheral blood. The receptor source for this set is a man aged 55-75 years with acute or convalescent COVID-19. The conserved cysteine and the conserved F or W are not part of the CDR3 here. Fields, in order: clone size, J gene, V gene, CDR3 protein. Expanded clones are given a class, and other clones once, few, many or no size at all.

>NA|TRBJ1-3|TRBV21-1
ASSKVSTALSGNTIY
>NA|TRBJ1-5|TRBV5-1
ASSREGGSNQPQH
>NA|TRBJ1-1|TRBV30
AWKRQGDTEAF
>NA|TRBJ2-7|TRBV18
ASSPGLPYEQY
>once|TRBJ2-1|TRBV2
ASMGTSGGGGWNEQF
>NA|TRBJ1-4|TRBV24-1
ATSDTGQGNEKLF
>NA|TRBJ2-3|TRBV7-8
ASSLDVLAGVTTSTDTQY
>NA|TRBJ2-7|TRBV5-1
ASSFSGTGDYEQY
>NA|TRBJ2-1|TRBV11-2
ASSLRDTAYNEQF
>NA|TRBJ2-1|TRBV2
ASSERGQGYNEQF
>NA|TRBJ1-3|TRBV7-9
ASSFDSGNTIY
>NA|TRBJ1-4|TRBV5-4
ASSHDRGDEKLF
>once|TRBJ2-1|TRBV11-3
ASSTSGTINEQF
>NA|TRBJ1-3|TRBV19
ASSMGGRGVGNTIY
>NA|TRBJ2-7|TRBV12-3/TRBV12-4
ASSLSLQGEQY
>NA|TRBJ1-5|TRBV5-1
ASSSNTGEQPQH
>NA|TRBJ2-7|TRBV4-3
ASSLFAPGLAGGRYEQY
>NA|TRBJ1-5|TRBV18
ASSPGTGTSSNQPQH
>NA|TRBJ1-2|TRBV19
ASSMLLVQGLGYT